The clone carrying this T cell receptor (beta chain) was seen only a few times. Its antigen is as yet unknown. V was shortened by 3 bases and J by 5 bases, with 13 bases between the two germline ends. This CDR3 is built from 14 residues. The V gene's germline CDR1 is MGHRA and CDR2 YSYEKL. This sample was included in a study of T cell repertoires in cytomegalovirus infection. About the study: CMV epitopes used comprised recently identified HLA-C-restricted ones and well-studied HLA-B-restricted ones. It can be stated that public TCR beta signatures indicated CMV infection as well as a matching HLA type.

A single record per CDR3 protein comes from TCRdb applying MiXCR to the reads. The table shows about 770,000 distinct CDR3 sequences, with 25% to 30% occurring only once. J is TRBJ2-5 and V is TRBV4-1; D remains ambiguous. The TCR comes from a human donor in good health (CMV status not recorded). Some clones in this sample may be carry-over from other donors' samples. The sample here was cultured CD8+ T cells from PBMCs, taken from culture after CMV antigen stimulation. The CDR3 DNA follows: TGCGCCAGCAGCCACGTGGAAGTGGAGGAGACCCAGTACTTC. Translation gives CASSHVEVEETQYF.